The present entry profiles one TCR beta chain with its context. What antigen it recognizes has not been identified. There are no base qualities to consult, and no much larger clone falls within one base. Synthetic TCR analog templates were spiked into each PCR so that absolute template abundance could be estimated from read counts. The immunoSEQ assay used bias-controlled V and J gene primers to amplify TCRbeta CDR3 regions from genomic DNA. Rearranged TCRbeta segments were sequenced at approximately 20X coverage. On the study's bioinformatics: Sequencing errors were corrected by clustering, and CDR3s were annotated against IMGT so that V, D and J genes could be assigned. Downstream analyses used only productive TCRbeta rearrangements, leaving out any out-of-frame or stop-codon sequences. Clonality was calculated as one minus the Shannon entropy normalized by the log of the number of unique productive sequences. Clones differing between time points or between blood and tumor were identified using Fisher's exact test with Benjamini-Hochberg correction, with an adjusted p below 0.01 applied as the threshold. The table was pulled from immuneACCESS by TCRdb, which kept in-frame rearrangements only. Such tables lose some clones; where checked, under half of the loss comes from unresolved V genes, and the rest has no known cause. The D gene and trimming were derived from the DNA, and the V and J assignments and clone size from that table. For this sample the table gives about 130,000 clones, of which approximately 84% were detected only once. Clones ranked in the top ten supply 3.2% of the sample.

The data are from a study of PD-L1 blockade in urothelial cancer (dated by TCRdb to about 2017). Regarding the complete study: Every patient began therapy around 2014 and was given atezolizumab 1,200 mg intravenously every 3 weeks. Patients had an ECOG performance status of 0 or 1 and had received between 0 and 3 prior chemotherapy regimens. In the same patients who had TCR sequencing, pretreatment tumors also underwent whole exome sequencing and RNA sequencing. Just over 28 patients had pretreatment blood TCR-seq, about 25 had at least one posttreatment blood collection, and about 25 had tumor TCR-seq. Pretreatment tumor samples, along with matched peripheral blood serially collected before and after atezolizumab treatment, were subjected to TCR sequencing. Roughly 10 patients reached durable clinical benefit, while around 19 patients did not. The study, an exploratory multi-omic analysis, examined somatic, immune and clinical correlates of response to PD-L1 blockade with atezolizumab in urothelial cancer. Blood samples were analyzed at two time points: 3 weeks after treatment start (second dose) and 6 weeks after treatment start. Durable clinical benefit was defined as a progression-free survival longer than 6 months, and TCR features were additionally tested against progression-free survival and overall survival. Twenty-five of 29 patients were identified as males with urothelial cancer of bladder origin, and a prior smoking history was reported by 18 of 29 patients. Blood samples yielded a median of around 130,000 T cells and around 83,000 unique TCRs, with median clonality around 0.083.

The time point label here, explained by the study, means: pretreatment peripheral blood. The cohort included 25 to 30 patients with locally advanced or metastatic urothelial carcinoma who were treated at Memorial Sloan Kettering on a trial protocol. Peripheral blood mononuclear cells were collected pretreatment and during treatment, with between 1 and 8 total time points per patient. The Qiagen DNeasy Blood extraction kit was used to purify genomic DNA from total PBMCs and tumor samples. Collected pretreatment and during treatment, PBMCs were isolated and stored as previously described. The germline V gene provides CDR1 ENHRY and CDR2 SYGVKD. CDR3 length: 13 amino acids, cysteine to phenylalanine. The entry retains the CDR3 DNA only, 39 bases that are in frame from base 1. The junction carries 6 bases between V and J, which are trimmed by 3 bases and 1 base respectively. The study at large found these results: Because of the small sample size (n ≈ 31) and the many exploratory analyses performed, the results are intended to be regarded as hypothesis-generating. A pretreatment peripheral blood TCR clonality below the median was linked to improved progression-free and overall survival. At 3 weeks after the start of treatment, tumor-associated TCR clones in peripheral blood had expanded more in patients with durable benefit (n of about 22, p = 0.022).

The sequencing used PBMCs, collected around atezolizumab (anti-PD-L1) treatment. The sequence is built from TRBV10-3 and TRBJ1-2, with no D gene named confidently. The origin of this receptor is a man aged 50 or older with urothelial cancer. CDR3 protein: CAISDSVNYGYTF. The sequenced DNA: TGTGCCATCAGTGACTCGGTTAACTATGGCTACACCTTC.